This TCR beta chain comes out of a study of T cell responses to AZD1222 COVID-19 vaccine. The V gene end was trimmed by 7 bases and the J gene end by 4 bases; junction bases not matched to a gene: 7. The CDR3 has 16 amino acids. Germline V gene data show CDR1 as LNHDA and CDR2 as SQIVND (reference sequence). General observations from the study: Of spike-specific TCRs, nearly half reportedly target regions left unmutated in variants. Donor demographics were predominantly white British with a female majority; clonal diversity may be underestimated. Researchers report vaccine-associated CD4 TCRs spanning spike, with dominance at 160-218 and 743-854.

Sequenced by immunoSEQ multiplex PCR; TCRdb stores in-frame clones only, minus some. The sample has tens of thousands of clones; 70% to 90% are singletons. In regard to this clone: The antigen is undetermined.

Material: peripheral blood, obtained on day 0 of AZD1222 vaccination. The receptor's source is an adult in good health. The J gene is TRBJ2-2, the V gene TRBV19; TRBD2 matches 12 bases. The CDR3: CASKLAGGPGTGELFF. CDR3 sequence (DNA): TGTGCCAGTAAGCTAGCGGGAGGGCCTGGCACCGGGGAGCTGTTTTTT.